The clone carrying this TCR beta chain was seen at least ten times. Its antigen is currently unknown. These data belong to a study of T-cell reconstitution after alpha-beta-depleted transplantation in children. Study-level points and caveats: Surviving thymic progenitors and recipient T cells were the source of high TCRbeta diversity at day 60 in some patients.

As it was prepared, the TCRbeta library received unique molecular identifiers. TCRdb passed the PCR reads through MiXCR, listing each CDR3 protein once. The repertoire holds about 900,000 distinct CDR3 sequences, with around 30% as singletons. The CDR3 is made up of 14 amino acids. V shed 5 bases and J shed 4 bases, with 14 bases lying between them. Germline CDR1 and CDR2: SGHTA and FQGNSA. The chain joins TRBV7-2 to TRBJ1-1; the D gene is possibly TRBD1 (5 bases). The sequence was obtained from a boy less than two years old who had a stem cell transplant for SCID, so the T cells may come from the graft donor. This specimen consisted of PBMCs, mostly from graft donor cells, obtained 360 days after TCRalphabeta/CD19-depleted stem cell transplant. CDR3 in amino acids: CASSPVGGGTEAFF. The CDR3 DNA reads TGTGCCAGCAGCCCCGTGGGGGGTGGCACTGAAGCTTTCTTT. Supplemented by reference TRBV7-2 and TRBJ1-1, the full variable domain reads GAGVSQSPSNKVTEKGKDVELRCDPISGHTALYWYRQSLGQGLEFLIYFQGNSAPDKSGLPSDRFSAERTGGSVSTLTIQRTQQEDSAVYLCASSPVGGGTEAFFGQGTRLTVV.